This is a list of T cell receptor beta chains from one sample in a study of technical replicates of blood from a handful of donors. TCRdb keeps only in-frame clones here, not all; method: immunoSEQ multiplex PCR. The sample lists over 85,000 clones, approximately 96% occurring once. Specimen: T cells isolated from PBMCs. These receptors were collected from a human donor in good health. Each CDR3 is given with its conserved first and last residue. The D gene is left open where the match is weak. The size entry is marked missing in some rows and otherwise reads once, few, many or a size class.

d_call	j_call	v_call	clone_size	cdr3_length	cdr3_aa	cdr3_nt
.	TRBJ2-7	TRBV6-6	.	14	CASSYSKRVYEQYF	TGTGCCAGCAGTTACTCCAAGCGGGTTTACGAGCAGTACTTC
TRBD2	TRBJ2-7	TRBV2	.	14	CASRQAGNSYEQYF	TGTGCCAGCAGACAAGCGGGGAACTCCTACGAGCAGTACTTC
.	TRBJ1-4	TRBV19	once	17	CASSRQQGASTNEKLFF	TGTGCCAGTAGTAGACAGCAAGGGGCTTCAACTAATGAAAAACTGTTTTTT
.	TRBJ2-3	TRBV29-1	once	13	CSVDLGVPDTQYF	TGCAGCGTTGATCTGGGCGTGCCAGATACGCAGTATTTT
.	TRBJ2-5	TRBV2	.	13	CASSVGGRETQYF	TGTGCCAGCAGTGTAGGCGGTCGGGAGACCCAGTACTTC
TRBD1	TRBJ1-1	TRBV28	.	14	CASKTGGAYTEAFF	TGTGCCAGCAAGACAGGGGGCGCATACACTGAAGCTTTCTTT
.	TRBJ2-7	TRBV5-5	.	16	CASSLAVQGVPYEQYF	TGTGCCAGCAGCTTGGCGGTACAGGGAGTTCCCTACGAGCAGTACTTC
.	TRBJ2-7	TRBV10-3	.	16	CAISESAGKGSYEQYF	TGTGCCATCAGTGAGTCGGCAGGGAAGGGCTCCTACGAGCAGTACTTC
TRBD2	TRBJ2-7	TRBV4-1	once	15	CASSQFSGSSYEQYF	TGCGCCAGCAGCCAATTTAGCGGGTCCTCCTACGAGCAGTACTTC
TRBD1	TRBJ2-1	TRBV5-4	once	14	CASSFRGSHNEQFF	TGTGCCAGCAGCTTCAGGGGGAGCCACAATGAGCAGTTCTTC
.	TRBJ1-2	TRBV6-1	.	14	CASSAEQSDYGYTF	TGTGCCAGCAGTGCAGAACAGTCCGACTATGGCTACACCTTC
.	TRBJ2-4	TRBV6-5	.	15	CASSYGQPNKNIQYF	TGTGCCAGCAGTTACGGGCAGCCAAACAAAAACATTCAGTACTTC
TRBD2	TRBJ2-3	TRBV30	.	20	CAWSAFNGLAGGPLGDTQYF	TGTGCCTGGAGTGCCTTCAACGGATTAGCGGGAGGCCCATTGGGGGATACGCAGTATTTT
.	TRBJ2-4	TRBV11-2	.	16	CASSLSGVKARNIQYF	TGTGCCAGCAGCCTCTCGGGGGTGAAAGCCAGAAACATTCAGTACTTC
.	TRBJ2-3	TRBV7-6	.	15	CASSLAGGAGDTQYF	TGTGCCAGCAGCTTAGCGGGGGGAGCGGGAGATACGCAGTATTTT
TRBD1	TRBJ1-4	TRBV5-1	.	16	CASSPGQGPSNEKLFF	TGCGCCAGCAGCCCGGGACAGGGGCCCTCTAATGAAAAACTGTTTTTT
.	TRBJ2-2	TRBV2	.	16	CASSDPRDPSTGELFF	TGTGCCAGCAGTGATCCCAGGGATCCGTCGACCGGGGAGCTGTTTTTT
.	TRBJ2-1	TRBV4-1	.	12	CASSHAGNEQFF	TGCGCCAGCAGCCATGCAGGGAATGAGCAGTTCTTC
TRBD2	TRBJ2-1	TRBV30	.	14	CAWSSGSLIDEQFF	TGTGCCTGGAGTAGCGGGAGCCTTATCGATGAGCAGTTCTTC
TRBD2	TRBJ2-7	TRBV30	.	16	CAWALPTSGRFYEQYF	TGTGCCTGGGCCTTGCCAACTAGCGGGAGATTCTACGAGCAGTACTTC
.	TRBJ2-1	TRBV27	.	13	CASSSQSLGEQFF	TGTGCCAGCAGTTCACAGTCCTTGGGTGAGCAGTTCTTC
TRBD1	TRBJ2-1	TRBV28	.	13	CASRPTGDNEQFF	TGTGCCAGCAGGCCAACAGGGGACAATGAGCAGTTCTTC
.	TRBJ1-2	TRBV30	.	13	CAWSVTQNYGYTF	TGTGCCTGGAGTGTAACACAGAACTATGGCTACACCTTC
.	TRBJ1-5	TRBV29-1	.	13	CSVRLAENQPQHF	TGCAGCGTCCGACTGGCAGAAAATCAGCCCCAGCATTTT
.	TRBJ2-7	TRBV7-2	.	11	CASSRSVEQYF	TGTGCCAGCAGCCGCTCAGTAGAGCAGTACTTC
.	TRBJ2-7	TRBV7-2	.	13	CASSSRDFYEQYF	TGTGCCAGCAGCTCTAGGGACTTCTACGAGCAGTACTTC
.	TRBJ2-7	TRBV2	.	13	CASSDLAAYEQYF	TGTGCCAGCAGTGATTTAGCGGCCTACGAGCAGTACTTC
.	TRBJ1-2	TRBV6-1	.	14	CASSEAPTGWGYTF	TGTGCCAGCAGTGAAGCACCTACAGGCTGGGGCTACACCTTC
.	TRBJ1-3	TRBV2	few	13	CASTGHSGNTIYF	TGTGCCAGCACTGGACACTCTGGAAACACCATATATTTT
TRBD2	TRBJ2-1	TRBV28	.	14	CASGRPGLYNEQFF	TGTGCCAGCGGTAGACCGGGACTATACAATGAGCAGTTCTTC
TRBD1	TRBJ2-7	TRBV29-1	.	14	CSARPGQGGNEQYF	TGCAGCGCCCGTCCGGGACAGGGAGGAAACGAGCAGTACTTC
TRBD2	TRBJ2-3	TRBV18	.	16	CASSPVSGISTDTQYF	TGTGCCAGCTCACCCGTTAGCGGGATTTCTACAGATACGCAGTATTTT
.	TRBJ2-5	TRBV14	.	15	CASSPQGRPEETQYF	TGTGCCAGCAGCCCCCAGGGGCGGCCAGAAGAGACCCAGTACTTC
TRBD2	TRBJ2-1	TRBV4-3	.	16	CASSQDHGGRRYEQFF	TGCGCCAGCAGCCAAGATCACGGCGGGAGAAGATATGAGCAGTTCTTC
.	TRBJ1-5	TRBV6-5	.	15	CASSSTYQENQPQHF	TGTGCCAGCAGTAGTACCTATCAGGAAAATCAGCCCCAGCATTTT
.	TRBJ1-5	TRBV6-6	.	12	CASSLESQPQHF	TGTGCCAGCAGTTTAGAGAGTCAGCCCCAGCATTTT
TRBD2	TRBJ2-4	TRBV6-5	.	14	CASSLAGGRNIQYF	TGTGCCAGCAGCTTAGCGGGAGGGCGGAACATTCAGTACTTC
.	TRBJ2-3	TRBV28	.	13	CASSLLEADTQYF	TGTGCCAGCAGTTTACTAGAAGCAGATACGCAGTATTTT
TRBD2	TRBJ2-1	TRBV7-2	.	15	CASSMGLAGVDEQFF	TGTGCCAGCAGCATGGGACTAGCGGGAGTTGATGAGCAGTTCTTC
TRBD2	TRBJ2-1	TRBV5-1	.	15	CASSIGTSGSNEQFF	TGCGCCAGCAGCATAGGGACTAGCGGGAGTAATGAGCAGTTCTTC
.	TRBJ2-7	TRBV28	.	14	CASSQPGTLYEQYF	TGTGCCAGCAGTCAACCCGGGACTCTCTACGAGCAGTACTTC
.	TRBJ2-3	TRBV4-1	.	15	CASSQEVLGTDTQYF	TGCGCCAGCAGCCAAGAAGTATTAGGCACAGATACGCAGTATTTT